The rows below give T cell receptor beta chains drawn from one sample of a study of blood T cell repertoires in COVID-19. TCRdb's copy holds only in-frame clones and misses some; the assay was immunoSEQ multiplex PCR. This table has 200,000 to 300,000 clones, around 89% appearing once. Material for sequencing was PBMCs or T cells enriched from blood (not recorded which). Source of these receptors: a man in his forties who had recovered from COVID-19. CDR3s include the opening cysteine and the closing phenylalanine or tryptophan. The D gene is left open where the match is weak. Clone size is shown for a subset of rows, as once, few, many or a class of expanded clone.

TRBV6-6	NA	NA	TRBJ1-6	CASIRGDSPLHF	TGTGCCAGCATCCGAGGAGATTCACCCCTCCACTTT
TRBV5-8	TRBD1	NA	TRBJ2-3	CASSLGRGLSDTQYF	TGTGCCAGCAGCTTGGGCAGGGGGCTGTCAGATACGCAGTATTTT
TRBV5-1	TRBD2	NA	TRBJ2-1	CASSVTSGGTNEQFF	TGCGCCAGCAGCGTAACTAGCGGGGGGACAAATGAGCAGTTCTTC
TRBV6-1	NA	NA	TRBJ1-5	CASSVVQGEGNQPQHF	TGTGCCAGCAGTGTGGTCCAAGGGGAAGGCAATCAGCCCCAGCATTTT
TRBV28	NA	NA	TRBJ2-3	CASTWGGTGYTDTQYF	TGTGCCAGCACGTGGGGGGGGACAGGTTACACAGATACGCAGTATTTT
TRBV9	NA	NA	TRBJ1-4	CASSKTGSNEKLFF	TGTGCCAGTTCTAAAACAGGGTCTAATGAAAAACTGTTTTTT
TRBV19	NA	few	TRBJ2-1	CASSIAGYNEQFF	TGTGCCAGTAGTATTGCGGGATACAATGAGCAGTTCTTC
TRBV29-1	TRBD1	NA	TRBJ1-1	CSVEEDRGLVVKQAFF	TGCAGCGTCGAAGAGGACAGGGGGCTAGTCGTCAAGCAAGCTTTCTTT
TRBV11-2	TRBD1	NA	TRBJ2-7	CASSFPDRDEQYF	TGTGCCAGCAGCTTTCCGGACAGGGACGAGCAGTACTTC
TRBV27	TRBD2	NA	TRBJ2-1	CASTRGTSGGNEQFF	TGTGCCAGCACACGAGGGACTAGCGGGGGGAATGAGCAGTTCTTC
TRBV2	TRBD2	NA	TRBJ2-3	CASSARLAGASGTDTQYF	TGTGCCAGCAGTGCGCGACTAGCGGGAGCCTCTGGCACAGATACGCAGTATTTT
TRBV19	NA	medium-sized	TRBJ2-3	CASSPQPGSQGTQYF	TGTGCCAGTAGCCCCCAACCGGGTTCTCAGGGTACGCAGTATTTT
TRBV3-1/TRBV3-2	TRBD2	once	TRBJ2-1	CASSPMLWEGSYNEQFF	TGTGCCAGCAGCCCCATGTTGTGGGAGGGCTCCTACAATGAGCAGTTCTTC
TRBV24-1	TRBD2	NA	TRBJ2-1	CATSDLSGRNEQFF	TGTGCCACCAGTGATTTGAGCGGGAGAAATGAGCAGTTCTTC
TRBV5-1	NA	NA	TRBJ2-7	CASSLAGEAYEQYF	TGCGCCAGCAGCTTGGCCGGGGAGGCCTACGAGCAGTACTTC
TRBV7-2	NA	NA	TRBJ2-7	CASRGGAGTVHSF	TGTGCCAGCAGAGGTGGTGCGGGAACTGTTCATTCCTTC
TRBV18	NA	NA	TRBJ1-1	CASSRGTKNTEAFF	TGTGCCAGCTCACGGGGGACAAAGAACACTGAAGCTTTCTTT
TRBV5-4	TRBD2	once	TRBJ2-5	CASSGLAGGLRETQYF	TGTGCCAGCAGCGGACTAGCGGGGGGGCTTAGGGAGACCCAGTACTTC
TRBV5-5	NA	NA	TRBJ2-7	CASSPWGLPSYEQYF	TGTGCCAGCAGCCCATGGGGGCTGCCCTCCTACGAGCAGTACTTC
TRBV7-6	TRBD1	NA	TRBJ2-2	CASSLRRGPNTGELFF	TGTGCCAGCAGCCTACGCAGGGGGCCTAACACCGGGGAGCTGTTTTTT
TRBV9	NA	NA	TRBJ2-3	CASSPQGDTQYF	TGTGCCAGCAGCCCTCAGGGGGATACGCAGTATTTT
TRBV10-3	NA	NA	TRBJ2-7	CAISATAGGGTSYEQYF	TGTGCCATCAGCGCGACAGCCGGTGGTGGGACATCCTACGAGCAGTACTTC
TRBV24-1	NA	NA	TRBJ2-1	CATSVPGEGNEQFF	TGTGCCACCAGTGTTCCGGGAGAGGGGAATGAGCAGTTCTTC
TRBV18	TRBD1	once	TRBJ2-5	CASSPQGADFLETQYF	TGTGCCAGCTCGCCACAGGGGGCGGATTTTCTGGAGACCCAGTACTTC
TRBV4-1	TRBD1	NA	TRBJ1-1	CASSQPGQGYTEAFF	TGCGCCAGCAGCCAGCCGGGACAGGGGTACACTGAAGCTTTCTTT
TRBV28	NA	NA	TRBJ1-5	CASRKKRTVDFNQPQHF	TGTGCCAGTCGCAAAAAAAGGACAGTCGATTTCAATCAGCCCCAGCATTTT
TRBV7-9	TRBD2	NA	TRBJ2-1	CASSLRTSGGAKSYNEQFF	TGTGCCAGCAGCTTAAGGACTAGCGGGGGGGCGAAGTCCTACAATGAGCAGTTCTTC
TRBV5-1	TRBD2	once	TRBJ2-7	CASTRAGALPDEQYF	TGCGCCAGTACCAGAGCGGGGGCTTTACCGGACGAGCAGTACTTC
TRBV30	NA	NA	TRBJ1-2	CAWSRQTDGYTF	TGTGCCTGGAGTCGACAGACAGATGGCTACACCTTC
TRBV27	TRBD1	once	TRBJ1-2	CASRPRDRVTDGYTF	TGTGCCAGCAGACCTCGGGACAGGGTCACGGATGGCTACACCTTC
TRBV4-3	NA	NA	TRBJ2-5	CASSQVPYQETQYF	TGCGCCAGCAGCCAAGTTCCGTACCAAGAGACCCAGTACTTC
TRBV9	NA	NA	TRBJ2-3	CASSAHVDTQYF	TGTGCCAGCAGCGCCCATGTAGATACGCAGTATTTT
TRBV5-6	NA	NA	TRBJ2-5	CASSGVAGVLGETQYF	TGTGCCAGCAGCGGAGTTGCAGGGGTTTTGGGTGAGACCCAGTACTTC
TRBV9	NA	NA	TRBJ2-1	CASSATGAHNEQFF	TGTGCCAGCAGCGCGACGGGAGCGCACAATGAGCAGTTCTTC
TRBV6-5	TRBD1	NA	TRBJ2-7	CASSYGGTGSHEQYF	TGTGCCAGCAGTTACGGGGGGACAGGGTCCCACGAGCAGTACTTC
TRBV5-1	NA	NA	TRBJ2-1	CASSLGTVGSYNEQFF	TGCGCCAGCAGCTTGGGGACAGTGGGCTCCTACAATGAGCAGTTCTTC
TRBV11-2	NA	NA	TRBJ2-3	CASSQSDTQYF	TGTGCCAGCAGTCAGTCAGATACGCAGTATTTT
TRBV5-1	TRBD2	NA	TRBJ2-7	CASSSTTTSGRFFYEQYF	TGCGCCAGCAGCTCGACTACTACTAGCGGGAGATTTTTCTACGAGCAGTACTTC
TRBV7-9	TRBD1	NA	TRBJ1-1	CASSQIGTGVPEAFF	TGTGCCAGCAGCCAAATCGGGACAGGGGTCCCTGAAGCTTTCTTT
TRBV5-1	NA	NA	TRBJ2-3	CASSLELDTDTQYF	TGCGCCAGCAGCTTAGAACTAGACACAGATACGCAGTATTTT
TRBV18	TRBD1	NA	TRBJ2-7	CASSPATGTGTYEQYF	TGTGCCAGCTCACCCGCGACTGGGACAGGGACCTACGAGCAGTACTTC
TRBV1	NA	once	TRBJ2-7	CTSSQSHRAGGPHEQYF	TGCACCAGCAGCCAGTCACATCGGGCGGGGGGCCCCCACGAGCAGTACTTC
TRBV7-9	TRBD1	NA	TRBJ1-5	CASSLGQGGDQPQHF	TGTGCCAGCAGCTTAGGCCAGGGGGGCGATCAGCCCCAGCATTTT
TRBV5-4	NA	NA	TRBJ2-1	CASSLEQGNNEQFF	TGTGCCAGCAGTCTCGAACAGGGAAACAATGAGCAGTTCTTC
TRBV27	TRBD1	NA	TRBJ2-3	CASTGQGRGGTDTQYF	TGTGCCAGCACCGGACAGGGAAGGGGTGGCACAGATACGCAGTATTTT
TRBV5-1	TRBD2	NA	TRBJ2-1	CASSFDSGRIHNEQFF	TGCGCCAGCAGCTTTGATAGCGGGAGGATACACAATGAGCAGTTCTTC
TRBV6-1	NA	NA	TRBJ1-2	CASSEQGSSYGYTF	TGTGCCAGCAGTGAACAGGGATCCTCCTATGGCTACACCTTC
TRBV2	TRBD2	NA	TRBJ2-3	CASSPERGGTQYF	TGTGCCAGCAGTCCTGAGCGGGGTGGTACGCAGTATTTT
TRBV6-4	NA	NA	TRBJ2-1	CASSERRDNEQFF	TGTGCCAGCAGTGAGCGGAGGGACAATGAGCAGTTCTTC
TRBV4-3	TRBD1	NA	TRBJ2-3	CASSQGQGINTQYF	TGCGCCAGCAGCCAGGGACAGGGGATAAATACGCAGTATTTT
TRBV18	NA	NA	TRBJ1-2	CASSPGANRAMTYGYTF	TGTGCCAGCTCACCTGGTGCCAACAGGGCGATGACCTATGGCTACACCTTC
TRBV18	NA	NA	TRBJ2-5	CASSRRGGREETQYF	TGTGCCAGCTCCCGCCGAGGGGGTAGGGAAGAGACCCAGTACTTC
TRBV18	TRBD1	few	TRBJ2-1	CASSPQETGSYNEQFF	TGTGCCAGCTCACCACAAGAGACAGGGTCCTACAATGAGCAGTTCTTC
TRBV11-3	TRBD2	NA	TRBJ2-5	CASSLSYRTFGGETQYF	TGTGCCAGCAGCTTATCGTATCGGACATTCGGGGGGGAGACCCAGTACTTC
TRBV4-1	TRBD1	NA	TRBJ2-7	CASSLRQGTFSYEQYF	TGCGCCAGCAGCCTCAGACAGGGGACATTCTCCTACGAGCAGTACTTC